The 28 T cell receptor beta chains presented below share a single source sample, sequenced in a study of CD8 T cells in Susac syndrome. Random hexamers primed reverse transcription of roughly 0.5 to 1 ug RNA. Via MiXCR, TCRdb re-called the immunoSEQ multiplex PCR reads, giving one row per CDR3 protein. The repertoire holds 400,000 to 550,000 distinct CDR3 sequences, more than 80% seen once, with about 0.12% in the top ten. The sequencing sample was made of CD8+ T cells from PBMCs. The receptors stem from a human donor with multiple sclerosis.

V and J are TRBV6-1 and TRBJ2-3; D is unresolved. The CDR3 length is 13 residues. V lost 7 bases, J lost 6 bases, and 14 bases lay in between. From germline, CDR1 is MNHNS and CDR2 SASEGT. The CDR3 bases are TGTGCCAGCACGCACTCCAACTGGGATACGCAGTATTTT. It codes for CASTHSNWDTQYF.

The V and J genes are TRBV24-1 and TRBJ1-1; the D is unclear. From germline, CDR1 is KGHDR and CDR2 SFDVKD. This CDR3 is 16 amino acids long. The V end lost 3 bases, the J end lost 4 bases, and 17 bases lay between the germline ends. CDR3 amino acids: CATSDRSPRRVTEAFF. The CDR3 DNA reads TGTGCCACCAGTGATCGGAGCCCCCGGCGGGTCACTGAAGCTTTCTTT.

CDR3 region: CSAGGDELARNEQFF. CDR3 coding DNA: TGCAGTGCCGGGGGGGATGAACTAGCACGCAATGAGCAGTTCTTC. The chain carries TRBV20-1 and TRBJ2-1; 8 bases match TRBD2. J gave up 6 bases and V 6 bases, and 13 bases lay outside the gene matches. CDR1 is DFQATT, CDR2 SNEGSKA, per germline (reference sequence). The CDR3 extends over 15 amino acids.

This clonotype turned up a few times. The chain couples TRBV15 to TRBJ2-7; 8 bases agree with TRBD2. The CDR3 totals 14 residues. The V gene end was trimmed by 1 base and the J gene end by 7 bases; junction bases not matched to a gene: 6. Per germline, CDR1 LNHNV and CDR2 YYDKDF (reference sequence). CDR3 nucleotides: TGTGCCACCAGCAGAGTGGCGGGAGGCATGGAGCAGTACTTC. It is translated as CATSRVAGGMEQYF.

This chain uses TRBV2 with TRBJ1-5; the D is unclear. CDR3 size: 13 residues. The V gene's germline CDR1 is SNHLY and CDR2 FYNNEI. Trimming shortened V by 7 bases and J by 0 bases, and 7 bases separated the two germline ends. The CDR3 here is CASKPYSNQPQHF. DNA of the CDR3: TGTGCCAGCAAACCCTATAGCAATCAGCCCCAGCATTTT.

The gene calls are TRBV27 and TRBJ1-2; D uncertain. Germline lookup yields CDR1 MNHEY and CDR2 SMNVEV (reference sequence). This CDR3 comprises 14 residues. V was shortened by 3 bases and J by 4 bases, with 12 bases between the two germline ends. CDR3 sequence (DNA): TGTGCCAGCAGTTTCCGCGGGTATACCTATGGCTACACCTTC. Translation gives CASSFRGYTYGYTF.

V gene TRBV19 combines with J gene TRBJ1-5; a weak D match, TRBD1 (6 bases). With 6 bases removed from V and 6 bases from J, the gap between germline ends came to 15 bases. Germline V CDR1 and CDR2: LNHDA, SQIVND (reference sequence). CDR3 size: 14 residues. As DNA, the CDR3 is TGTGCCAGTAGCCTGACAGGCAGCCCTCAGCCCCAGCATTTT. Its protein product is CASSLTGSPQPQHF.

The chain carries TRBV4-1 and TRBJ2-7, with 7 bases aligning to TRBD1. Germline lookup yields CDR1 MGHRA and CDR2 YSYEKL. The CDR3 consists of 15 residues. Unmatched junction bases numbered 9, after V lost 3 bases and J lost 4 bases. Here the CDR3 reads CASSHTGEWEYEQYF. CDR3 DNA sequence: TGCGCCAGCAGCCATACAGGGGAGTGGGAGTACGAGCAGTACTTC.

DNA for the CDR3: TGTGCCAGCAGCTTATCCGAGAACGAGCAGTACTTC. Its protein product is CASSLSENEQYF. V and J are TRBV7-9 and TRBJ2-7; D call uncertain. The CDR3 runs to 12 residues. The V and J ends lost 2 bases and 5 bases respectively, with 7 bases between them. CDR1 and CDR2 (germline): SEHNR, FQNEAQ (reference sequence).

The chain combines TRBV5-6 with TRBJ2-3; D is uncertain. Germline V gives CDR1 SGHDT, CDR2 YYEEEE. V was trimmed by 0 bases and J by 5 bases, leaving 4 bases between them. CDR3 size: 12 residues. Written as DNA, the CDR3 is TGTGCCAGCAGCTTGGATGTAGATACGCAGTATTTT. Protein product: CASSLDVDTQYF. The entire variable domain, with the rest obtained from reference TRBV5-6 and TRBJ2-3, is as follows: DAGVTQSPTHLIKTRGQQVTLRCSPKSGHDTVSWYQQALGQGPQFIFQYYEEEERQRGNFPDRFSGHQFPNYSSELNVNALLLGDSALYLCASSLDVDTQYFGPGTRLTVL.

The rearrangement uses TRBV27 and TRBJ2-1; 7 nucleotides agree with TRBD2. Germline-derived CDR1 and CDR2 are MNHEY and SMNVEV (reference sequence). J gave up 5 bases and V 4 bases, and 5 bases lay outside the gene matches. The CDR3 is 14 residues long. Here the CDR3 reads CASSSASGNNEQFF. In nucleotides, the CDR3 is TGTGCCAGCAGTTCGGCTAGCGGCAACAATGAGCAGTTCTTC.

The CDR3 loop reads CASSISTATEAFF. The CDR3 region has the DNA TGTGCCAGTAGTATATCGACAGCCACCGAAGCTTTCTTT. The chain employs TRBV19 and TRBJ1-1; the D gene is possibly TRBD1 (5 bases). V lost 2 bases and J lost 8, with 12 bases in between. The CDR3 contains 13 residues. Germline V gene data show CDR1 as LNHDA and CDR2 as SQIVND (reference sequence).

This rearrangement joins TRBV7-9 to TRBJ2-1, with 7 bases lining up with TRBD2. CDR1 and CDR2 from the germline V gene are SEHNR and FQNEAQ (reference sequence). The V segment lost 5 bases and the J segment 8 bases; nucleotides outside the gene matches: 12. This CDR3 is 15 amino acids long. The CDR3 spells CASSAGVREIYEQFF. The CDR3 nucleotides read TGTGCCAGCAGCGCTGGGGTGCGGGAGATTTATGAGCAGTTCTTC.

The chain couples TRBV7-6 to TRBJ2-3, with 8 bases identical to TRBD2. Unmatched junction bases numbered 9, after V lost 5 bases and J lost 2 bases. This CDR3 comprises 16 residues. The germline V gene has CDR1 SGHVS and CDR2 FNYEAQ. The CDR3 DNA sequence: TGTGCCAGCAGCCCACCGGCGGGAGGACTCACAGATACGCAGTATTTT. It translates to CASSPPAGGLTDTQYF.

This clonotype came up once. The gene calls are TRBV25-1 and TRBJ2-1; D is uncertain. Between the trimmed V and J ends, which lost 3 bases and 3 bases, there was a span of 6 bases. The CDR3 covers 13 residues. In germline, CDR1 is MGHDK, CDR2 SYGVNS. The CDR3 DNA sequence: TGTGCCAGCAGTGACCACATCTACAATGAGCAGTTCTTC. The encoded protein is CASSDHIYNEQFF.

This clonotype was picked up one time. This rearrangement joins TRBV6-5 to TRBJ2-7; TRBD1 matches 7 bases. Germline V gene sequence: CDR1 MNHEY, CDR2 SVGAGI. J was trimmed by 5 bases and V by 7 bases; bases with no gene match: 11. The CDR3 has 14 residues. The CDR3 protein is CASTELDRAHEQYF. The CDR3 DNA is TGTGCCAGCACCGAGCTCGACAGGGCCCACGAGCAGTACTTC.

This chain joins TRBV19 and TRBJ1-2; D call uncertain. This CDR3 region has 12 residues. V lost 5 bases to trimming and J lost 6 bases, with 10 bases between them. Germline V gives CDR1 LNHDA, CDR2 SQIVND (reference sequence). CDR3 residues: CASSGLDNGYTF. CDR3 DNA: TGTGCCAGTAGTGGACTTGATAATGGCTACACCTTC. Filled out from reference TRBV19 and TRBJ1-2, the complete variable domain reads DGGITQSPKYLFRKEGQNVTLSCEQNLNHDAMYWYRQDPGQGLRLIYYSQIVNDFQKGDIAEGYSVSREKKESFPLTVTSAQKNPTAFYLCASSGLDNGYTFGSGTRLTVV.

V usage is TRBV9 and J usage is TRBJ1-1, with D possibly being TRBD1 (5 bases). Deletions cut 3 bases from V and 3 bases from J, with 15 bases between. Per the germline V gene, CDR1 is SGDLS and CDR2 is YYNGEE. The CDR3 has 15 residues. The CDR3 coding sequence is TGTGCCAGCAGCGCGACCGGGGCGACTGACACTGAAGCTTTCTTT. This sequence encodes CASSATGATDTEAFF. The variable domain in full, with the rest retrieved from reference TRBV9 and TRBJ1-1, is DSGVTQTPKHLITATGQRVTLRCSPRSGDLSVYWYQQSLDQGLQFLIQYYNGEERAKGNILERFSAQQFPDLHSELNLSSLELGDSALYFCASSATGATDTEAFFGQGTRLTVV.

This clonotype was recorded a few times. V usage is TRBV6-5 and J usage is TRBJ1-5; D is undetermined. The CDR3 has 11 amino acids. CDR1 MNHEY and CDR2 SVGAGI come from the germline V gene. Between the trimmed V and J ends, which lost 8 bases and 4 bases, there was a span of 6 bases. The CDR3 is CASGLNQPQHF. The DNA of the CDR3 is TGTGCCAGCGGGCTAAATCAGCCCCAGCATTTT.

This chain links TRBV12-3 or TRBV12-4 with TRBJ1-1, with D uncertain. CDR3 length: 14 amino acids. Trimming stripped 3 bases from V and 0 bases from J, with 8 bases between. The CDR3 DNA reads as TGTGCCAGCAGTTTCTTCGGACTGAACACTGAAGCTTTCTTT. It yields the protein CASSFFGLNTEAFF.

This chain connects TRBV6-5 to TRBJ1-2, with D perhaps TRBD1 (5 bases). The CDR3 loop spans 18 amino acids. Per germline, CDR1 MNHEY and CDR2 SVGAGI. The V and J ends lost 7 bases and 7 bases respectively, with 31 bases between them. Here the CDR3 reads CASIILRDLLDTQRGYTF. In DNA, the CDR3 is TGTGCCAGCATTATACTCCGGGACCTACTGGATACCCAACGTGGCTACACCTTC.

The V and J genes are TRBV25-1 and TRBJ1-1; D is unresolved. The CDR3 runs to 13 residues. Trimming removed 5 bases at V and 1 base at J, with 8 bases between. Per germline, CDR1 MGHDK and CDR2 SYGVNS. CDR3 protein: CASSLHSNTEAFF. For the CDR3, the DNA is TGTGCCAGCAGTTTACACTCGAACACTGAAGCTTTCTTT.

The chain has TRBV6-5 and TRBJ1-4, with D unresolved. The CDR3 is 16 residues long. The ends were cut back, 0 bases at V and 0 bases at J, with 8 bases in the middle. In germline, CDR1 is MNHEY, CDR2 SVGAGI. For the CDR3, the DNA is TGTGCCAGCAGTTACTCGAGGCAGGCAACTAATGAAAAACTGTTTTTT. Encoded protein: CASSYSRQATNEKLFF.

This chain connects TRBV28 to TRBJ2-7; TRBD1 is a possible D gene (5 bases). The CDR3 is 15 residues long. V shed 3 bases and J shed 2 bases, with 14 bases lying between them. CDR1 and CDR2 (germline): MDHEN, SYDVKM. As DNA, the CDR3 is TGTGCCAGCAGTTTCAGCGACAGAGAGCCCTACGAGCAGTACTTC. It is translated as CASSFSDREPYEQYF.

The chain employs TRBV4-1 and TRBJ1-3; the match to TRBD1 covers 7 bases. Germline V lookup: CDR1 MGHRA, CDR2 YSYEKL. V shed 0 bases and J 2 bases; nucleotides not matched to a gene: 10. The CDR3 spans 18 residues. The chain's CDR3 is CASSQDGDSLVTGNTIYF. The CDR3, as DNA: TGCGCCAGCAGCCAAGATGGGGACAGCCTTGTAACTGGAAACACCATATATTTT.

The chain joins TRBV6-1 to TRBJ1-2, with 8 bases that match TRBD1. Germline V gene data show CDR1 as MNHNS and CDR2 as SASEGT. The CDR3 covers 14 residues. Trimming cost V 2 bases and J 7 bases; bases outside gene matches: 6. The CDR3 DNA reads TGTGCCAGCAGTGAATGGGTACAGGGGGTTGGCTACACCTTC. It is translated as CASSEWVQGVGYTF.

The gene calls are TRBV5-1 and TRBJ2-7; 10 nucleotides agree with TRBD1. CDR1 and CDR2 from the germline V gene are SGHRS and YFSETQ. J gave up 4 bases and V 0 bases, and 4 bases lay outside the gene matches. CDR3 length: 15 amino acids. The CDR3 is CASSLAGTGEYEQYF. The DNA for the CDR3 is TGCGCCAGCAGCTTGGCCGGGACAGGGGAGTACGAGCAGTACTTC.

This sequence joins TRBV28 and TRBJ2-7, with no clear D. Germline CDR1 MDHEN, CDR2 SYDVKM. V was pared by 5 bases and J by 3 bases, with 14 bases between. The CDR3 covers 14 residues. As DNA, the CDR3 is TGTGCCAGCAGTCCTGGGTGGGCGAACTACGAGCAGTACTTC. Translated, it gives CASSPGWANYEQYF.